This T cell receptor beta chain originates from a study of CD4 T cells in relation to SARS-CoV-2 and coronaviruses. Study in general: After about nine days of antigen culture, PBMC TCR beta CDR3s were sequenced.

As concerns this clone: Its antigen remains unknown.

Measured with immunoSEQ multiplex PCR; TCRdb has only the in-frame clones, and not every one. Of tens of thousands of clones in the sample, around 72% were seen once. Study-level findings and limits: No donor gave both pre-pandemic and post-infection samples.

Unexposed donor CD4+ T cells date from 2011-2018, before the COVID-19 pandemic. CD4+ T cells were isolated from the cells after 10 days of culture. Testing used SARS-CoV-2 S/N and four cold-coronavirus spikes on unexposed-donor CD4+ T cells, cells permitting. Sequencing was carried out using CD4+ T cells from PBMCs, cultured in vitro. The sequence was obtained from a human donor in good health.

CDR3 coding DNA: TGTGCCAGCAGCCGGACTAGCGGGAGGGGATTCTACAATGAGCAGTTCTTC. It codes for CASSRTSGRGFYNEQFF. V is TRBV7-9 and J is TRBJ2-1, with 15 bases lining up with TRBD2. The CDR3 contains 17 residues. The germline V gene has CDR1 SEHNR and CDR2 FQNEAQ (reference sequence). V gave up 5 bases and J gave up 3 bases; unmatched junction bases: 5.